This TCR beta chain is drawn from a study of ipilimumab plus nivolumab after autologous stem cell transplantation. Looking at the study overall: The DLBCL group included primary refractory and relapsed cases. Findings and limits, study-wide: Authors suggest TCR repertoire, Treg phenotype and gut microbiota support further study.

Germline values: CDR1 SGHVS, CDR2 FNYEAQ. This CDR3 has 20 amino acids. V lost 4 bases and J lost 4; bases outside the gene matches: 16. Assay: immunoSEQ multiplex PCR; the TCRdb copy retains only in-frame clones and omits some. The sample lists around 13,000 clones; 73% were seen once. Checkpoint therapy with ipilimumab 1 mg/kg began 14 to 28 days after transplant. Patients got 3 mg/kg IV nivolumab weeks 1, 4, 7, 10, then biweekly through week 26. As regards this clone: As yet, its antigen is unknown.

The V gene is TRBV7-6, the J gene TRBJ2-1; TRBD2 matches 13 bases. Sequencing was performed on PBMCs, taken in a trial of ipilimumab plus nivolumab as post-transplant consolidation. This clonotype was obtained from a male donor with diffuse large B-cell lymphoma. Here the CDR3 DNA reads TGTGCCAGCAGCTCGTTTTTTCAGGTCGGGACTAGCGGGATTTACAATGAGCAGTTCTTC. Translated: CASSSFFQVGTSGIYNEQFF. The full variable domain, in which reference TRBV7-6 and TRBJ2-1 provide the parts outside the CDR3, is GAGVSQSPRYKVTKRGQDVALRCDPISGHVSLYWYRQALGQGPEFLTYFNYEAQQDKSGLPNDRFSAERPEGSISTLTIQRTEQRDSAMYRCASSSFFQVGTSGIYNEQFFGPGTRLTVL.